The 20 T cell receptor beta chains below come from one sample, sequenced in a study of T cell changes during pregnancy in multiple sclerosis. Some clones are missing from TCRdb's copy, which holds only in-frame ones; the method was immunoSEQ multiplex PCR. The data contain some 49,000 clones, roughly 90% of them singletons. The sequencing used CD8+ T cells from peripheral blood mononuclear cells, collected in the second trimester of pregnancy. These receptor sequences come from a female donor with multiple sclerosis, enrolled in a pregnancy study.

The J gene is TRBJ1-1, the V gene TRBV4-1, with 8 bases aligning to TRBD1. CDR3 length: 14 residues. The germline V gene encodes CDR1 MGHRA and CDR2 YSYEKL. Trimming took 4 bases from V and 1 from J; bases not matched to a gene: 2. The CDR3 sequence: CASSLDRGNTEAFF. The CDR3 nucleotides read TGCGCCAGCAGCCTAGACAGGGGGAACACTGAAGCTTTCTTT.

The gene calls are TRBV4-3 and TRBJ2-7; TRBD2 matches 8 bases. CDR1 is LGHNA, CDR2 YSLEER, per germline. Trimming took 4 bases from V and 4 from J; bases not matched to a gene: 15. The CDR3 is 17 residues long. CDR3 loop: CASSLYPSPPSGYEQYF. CDR3 DNA sequence: TGCGCCAGCAGCCTGTATCCCAGCCCGCCTAGCGGGTACGAGCAGTACTTC.

This clone was observed once. The chain carries TRBV9 and TRBJ2-5, with 15 bases lining up with TRBD2. With V trimmed by 2 bases and J by 4 bases, 3 bases remained unmatched. Germline values: CDR1 SGDLS, CDR2 YYNGEE. This CDR3 is 16 amino acids long. The CDR3 is CASSVGLAGGRETQYF. Here the CDR3 DNA reads TGTGCCAGCAGCGTCGGACTAGCGGGGGGGCGAGAGACCCAGTACTTC.

The V call is TRBV9, the J call TRBJ1-2; D call uncertain. Trimming removed 3 bases from V and 4 bases from J, with 10 bases in between. Germline V CDR1 and CDR2: SGDLS, YYNGEE. The CDR3 contains 13 residues. This CDR3 reads CASSASQTYGYTF. CDR3 DNA sequence: TGTGCCAGCAGCGCGTCACAAACCTATGGCTACACCTTC.

This chain uses TRBV4-3 with TRBJ1-4; 9 bases fit TRBD1. Germline V lookup: CDR1 LGHNA, CDR2 YSLEER. This CDR3 is 16 amino acids long. J gave up 5 bases and V 1 base, and 5 bases lay outside the gene matches. The CDR3 region has the DNA TGCGCCAGCAGCCAAGGAGCCGGGACAGGGAATGAAAAACTGTTTTTT. Translation gives CASSQGAGTGNEKLFF.

The chain employs TRBV9 and TRBJ1-2; TRBD1 aligns across 8 bases. The CDR3 is made up of 13 amino acids. The V and J ends lost 3 bases and 5 bases, in that order; junction bases with no gene match: 3. Germline CDR1 SGDLS, CDR2 YYNGEE. CDR3: CASSEGQAYGYTF. For the CDR3, the DNA is TGTGCCAGCAGCGAGGGACAGGCATATGGCTACACCTTC.

The chain combines TRBV9 with TRBJ1-4; TRBD1 matches at 7 bases. CDR3 size: 15 residues. V lost 2 bases to trimming and J lost 4 bases; unmatched junction nucleotides: 5. Germline CDR1 and CDR2: SGDLS and YYNGEE. In DNA form, the CDR3 reads TGTGCCAGCAGCGTTACGACAGGGTTTAATGAAAAACTGTTTTTT. It encodes CASSVTTGFNEKLFF.

The chain joins TRBV6-4 to TRBJ2-1; 9 bases agree with TRBD2. The CDR3 covers 15 residues. Germline CDR1 and CDR2: MRHNA and SNTAGT. V lost 3 bases to trimming and J lost 8 bases; unmatched junction nucleotides: 8. The chain's CDR3 is CASSEGGGGADEQFF. CDR3 nucleotides: TGTGCCAGCAGTGAGGGCGGCGGGGGGGCGGATGAGCAGTTCTTC.

The chain links TRBV11-2 to TRBJ2-3, with 9 bases identical to TRBD2. This CDR3 is built from 16 residues. V lost 1 base to trimming and J lost 5 bases; unmatched junction nucleotides: 7. Germline V lookup: CDR1 SGHAT, CDR2 FQNNGV. CDR3 residues: CASSLGGRGGGDTQYF. For the CDR3, the DNA is TGTGCCAGCAGCTTAGGTGGGCGGGGGGGTGGAGATACGCAGTATTTT. The whole variable domain, filled in from reference TRBV11-2 and TRBJ2-3, reads EAGVAQSPRYKIIEKRQSVAFWCNPISGHATLYWYQQILGQGPKLLIQFQNNGVVDDSQLPKDRFSAERLKGVDSTLKIQPAKLEDSAVYLCASSLGGRGGGDTQYFGPGTRLTVL.

This clone showed up just a few times. The chain combines TRBV15 with TRBJ1-1; D gene unclear. Per germline, CDR1 LNHNV and CDR2 YYDKDF (reference sequence). V lost 4 bases to trimming and J lost 0 bases, with 3 bases between them. The CDR3 spans 12 residues. The CDR3, as DNA: TGTGCCACCAGCACTCTGAACACTGAAGCTTTCTTT. This encodes CATSTLNTEAFF.

The chain joins TRBV9 to TRBJ2-7; D perhaps matches TRBD1 (5 bases). CDR3 length equals 13 residues. Germline V gene sequence: CDR1 SGDLS, CDR2 YYNGEE. V lost 0 bases and J 3 bases, leaving 7 bases between the germline ends. The CDR3: CASSVGRDYEQYF. The CDR3 DNA reads as TGTGCCAGCAGCGTAGGCAGGGACTACGAGCAGTACTTC.

This sequence joins TRBV7-3 and TRBJ2-3; D may be TRBD1 (6 bases). The CDR3 has 15 residues. Trimming left V 5 bases short and J 0 bases short, with 12 bases between. In germline, CDR1 is SGHTA, CDR2 FQGTGA. As DNA, the CDR3 is TGTGCCAGCAGCCCTGGACAGTCTAGCACAGATACGCAGTATTTT. It translates to CASSPGQSSTDTQYF.

The J gene is TRBJ2-7, the V gene TRBV29-1; perhaps TRBD2 as D (6 bases). The CDR3 runs to 13 residues. V lost 4 bases, J lost 1 base, and 11 bases lay in between. Germline CDR1 SQVTM, CDR2 ANQGSEA. The CDR3 region has the DNA TGCAGCGTTGGAGGCGGGGCATCCTACGAGCAGTACTTC. It is translated as CSVGGGASYEQYF.

Comment on this clone: This may stem from a read error, because a much larger clone lies one nucleotide away. The chain has TRBV27 and TRBJ1-2; D may be TRBD1 (5 bases). The CDR3 contains 13 residues. Trimming stripped 2 bases from V and 6 bases from J, with 10 bases between. Germline CDR1 is MNHEY and CDR2 is SMNVEV (reference sequence). CDR3 coding DNA: TGTGCCAGCAGTTTACAGGGACTCGATGGCTACACCTTC. Translated, it gives CASSLQGLDGYTF.

The chain uses TRBV11-1 and TRBJ1-1; TRBD1 matches 11 bases. Germline CDR1 reads SGHAT; CDR2 reads FQDESV (reference sequence). V was pared by 4 bases and J by 2 bases, with 3 bases of the junction left unmatched. This CDR3 contains 15 residues. Written as DNA, the CDR3 is TGTGCCAGCAGCTGGGGGACAGGGGGAAACACTGAAGCTTTCTTT. Translation gives CASSWGTGGNTEAFF.

This clone is a singleton in its sample. The CDR3 nucleotides are TGTGCCAGCAGCTCCCCAGGGGCGGGCTATGGCTACACCTTC. Protein: CASSSPGAGYGYTF. V usage is TRBV7-9 and J usage is TRBJ1-2, with a tentative D call TRBD1 (6 bases). The CDR3 spans 14 residues. V dropped 4 bases and J dropped 4 bases, with 13 bases sitting between them. Germline CDR1 SEHNR, CDR2 FQNEAQ (reference sequence).

This chain uses TRBV6-5 with TRBJ2-7; weak D call: TRBD1 (5 bases). Trimming cost V 5 bases and J 4 bases, with 6 bases left between them. CDR1 and CDR2 from the germline V gene are MNHEY and SVGAGI. This CDR3 region has 11 residues. The CDR3 bases are TGTGCCAGCAGTCGGACATACGAGCAGTACTTC. This codes for CASSRTYEQYF.

This clone was picked up a small number of times. This rearrangement joins TRBV6-6 to TRBJ2-7; D possibly corresponds to TRBD1 (5 bases). From germline, CDR1 is MNHNY and CDR2 SVGAGI (reference sequence). Trimming took 3 bases from V and 1 from J, leaving 16 bases between them. The CDR3 loop spans 16 amino acids. The CDR3 sequence is CASSYKHADTSYEQYF. The CDR3 region has the DNA TGTGCCAGCAGTTATAAACACGCGGACACTTCCTACGAGCAGTACTTC.

The chain carries TRBV7-6 and TRBJ2-7; a weak D match, TRBD2 (5 bases). V gave up 5 bases and J gave up 5 bases, with 16 bases separating them. CDR1 is SGHVS, CDR2 FNYEAQ, per germline. The CDR3 runs to 14 residues. CDR3 amino acids: CASSRSFGENEQYF. CDR3 DNA sequence: TGTGCCAGCAGCCGCAGTTTCGGGGAAAACGAGCAGTACTTC.

This clone has only a few counts. The chain couples TRBV19 to TRBJ1-1; TRBD1 matches at 7 bases. Germline CDR1 LNHDA, CDR2 SQIVND (reference sequence). The CDR3 is 14 residues long. V lost 10 bases to trimming and J lost 5 bases; unmatched junction nucleotides: 13. CDR3 sequence reads: CATKTGTDYTEAFF. Written as DNA, the CDR3 is TGTGCCACAAAAACCGGGACAGATTATACTGAAGCTTTCTTT.